The rows below give T cell receptor beta chains drawn from one sample of a study of shared clonotypes between healthy human individuals. Assay used: immunoSEQ multiplex PCR; TCRdb lists only in-frame clones, some missing. Of over 700,000 clones detected, 72% appear once; the ten largest clones hold more than 1.5%. The sequenced sample was memory CD4+ T cells sorted from blood. Source of these receptors: a woman in her twenties or thirties in good health. The CDR3 runs from the conserved cysteine through the conserved F or W. The D gene is left open where the match is weak. Clone sizes are given selectively: once, few, many, or a class where the clone is expanded.

TRBV6-1,.,TRBJ1-5,TRBD1,CASSEARRTGAYNQPQHF,TGTGCCAGCAGTGAAGCGCGGAGGACAGGGGCCTATAATCAGCCCCAGCATTTT
TRBV7-9,.,TRBJ1-5,.,CASSPTDNQPQHF,TGTGCCAGCAGCCCGACAGACAATCAGCCCCAGCATTTT
TRBV18,.,TRBJ2-7,.,CASSPRDGSYEQYF,TGTGCCAGCTCTCCAAGGGACGGGAGCTACGAGCAGTACTTC
TRBV2,.,TRBJ1-2,.,CASSERGTNYGYTF,TGTGCCAGCAGTGAGCGGGGGACAAACTATGGCTACACCTTC
TRBV7-9,.,TRBJ2-2,.,CASSLEVDTGELFF,TGTGCCAGCAGCTTAGAAGTAGACACCGGGGAGCTGTTTTTT
TRBV7-2,.,TRBJ2-7,.,CASSLSGDYEQYF,TGTGCCAGCAGCCTATCCGGAGACTACGAGCAGTACTTC
TRBV28,.,TRBJ2-3,.,CASSWGVGTSTDTQYF,TGTGCCAGCAGTTGGGGAGTTGGAACTAGCACAGATACGCAGTATTTT
TRBV7-9,.,TRBJ1-3,.,CASLSTGNTIYF,TGTGCCAGCTTATCTACAGGAAACACCATATATTTT
TRBV18,.,TRBJ1-2,.,CASSPQDARANYGYTF,TGTGCCAGCTCACCACAGGACGCTAGGGCTAACTATGGCTACACCTTC
TRBV2,.,TRBJ2-2,TRBD1,CASSEVYRGRELFF,TGTGCCAGCAGTGAAGTTTACAGGGGGCGGGAGCTGTTTTTT
TRBV5-4,few,TRBJ1-2,.,CASSGSPGDYGYTF,TGTGCCAGCAGCGGATCGCCGGGGGACTATGGCTACACCTTC
TRBV27,.,TRBJ2-7,.,CASSLASASYEQYF,TGTGCCAGCAGTTTGGCTAGCGCCTCCTACGAGCAGTACTTC
TRBV12-5,.,TRBJ2-2,TRBD2,CASGLQSGNSGTYTGELFF,TGTGCTAGTGGTTTGCAATCCGGTAATAGCGGGACATACACCGGGGAGCTGTTTTTT
TRBV4-1,.,TRBJ2-3,TRBD1,CASSQDGGQGARGTQYF,TGCGCCAGCAGCCAAGATGGGGGACAGGGGGCACGGGGTACGCAGTATTTT
TRBV28,.,TRBJ1-4,.,CASSLYGQAGGNEKLFF,TGTGCCAGCAGTTTATATGGGCAAGCGGGGGGTAATGAAAAACTGTTTTTT
TRBV5-1,.,TRBJ2-2,TRBD1,CASSDRGDTGELFF,TGCGCCAGCAGCGACAGGGGAGACACCGGGGAGCTGTTTTTT
TRBV23-1,.,TRBJ1-1,.,CASSHRPRRRNTEAFF,TGCGCCAGCAGTCACAGGCCCCGCAGGAGGAACACTGAAGCTTTCTTT
TRBV21-1,.,TRBJ1-2,.,CASGAGTYYGYTF,TGTGCCAGCGGTGCAGGGACATACTATGGCTACACCTTC
TRBV11-1,few,TRBJ2-7,.,CASSLAPGAVSYEQYF,TGTGCCAGCAGCTTAGCGCCCGGGGCAGTCTCCTACGAGCAGTACTTC
TRBV4-2,.,TRBJ1-5,.,CASSQDIPINQPQHF,TGTGCCAGCAGCCAAGACATCCCCATCAATCAGCCCCAGCATTTT
TRBV7-2,few,TRBJ2-7,.,CASSLNGPYEQYF,TGTGCCAGCAGCTTAAATGGCCCCTACGAGCAGTACTTC
TRBV2,.,TRBJ1-4,TRBD1,CASRPRQGGFGKLFF,TGTGCCAGCAGGCCCCGACAGGGCGGATTCGGAAAACTGTTTTTT
TRBV19,.,TRBJ1-4,.,CATATGTNEKLFF,TGTGCCACCGCGACAGGAACTAATGAAAAACTGTTTTTT
TRBV6-1,few,TRBJ1-1,TRBD1,CASSVDRGNTEAFF,TGTGCCAGCAGTGTGGACAGGGGGAACACTGAAGCTTTCTTT
TRBV4-2,.,TRBJ1-3,.,CASSQGPQAMSSGNTIYF,TGTGCCAGCAGCCAAGGCCCACAGGCGATGAGCTCTGGAAACACCATATATTTT
TRBV11-2,.,TRBJ1-5,.,CASSLMNQPQHF,TGTGCCAGCAGCCTGATGAATCAGCCCCAGCATTTT
TRBV19,few,TRBJ1-4,TRBD1,CASRTGTGDEKLFF,TGTGCCAGTAGGACCGGGACAGGGGATGAAAAACTGTTTTTT
TRBV28,.,TRBJ2-7,TRBD1,CASSLDRAFSYEQYF,TGTGCCAGCAGTTTAGACAGGGCCTTCTCCTACGAGCAGTACTTC
TRBV2,.,TRBJ2-7,TRBD1,CASRDRLPSYEQYF,TGTGCCAGCAGGGACAGGTTACCCTCCTACGAGCAGTACTTC
TRBV9,.,TRBJ2-2,.,CASSVESDHGELFF,TGTGCCAGCAGCGTAGAGAGCGACCACGGGGAGCTGTTTTTT
TRBV28,once,TRBJ1-4,.,CASSSQDWNEKLFF,TGTGCCAGCAGCTCACAGGACTGGAATGAAAAACTGTTTTTT
TRBV28,.,TRBJ1-1,.,CASSLLSAGTEAFF,TGTGCCAGCAGTTTATTATCCGCAGGGACTGAAGCTTTCTTT
TRBV4-1,.,TRBJ1-5,.,CASSHPGREKSNQPQHF,TGCGCCAGCAGCCATCCAGGACGGGAAAAAAGCAATCAGCCCCAGCATTTT